Each of the 21 T cell receptor beta chains below was sequenced from the same sample in a study of regulatory T cells in long-lasting Graves disease. To make TCR beta libraries, researchers used iRepertoire HTBI primers and Arm-PCR of CDR3 regions. TCRdb redid the calling of the multiplex PCR reads with MiXCR, one entry per CDR3 protein. Altogether 620,000 or so distinct CDR3 sequences are present, less than 20% being singletons, with the ten largest covering approximately 20%. Noted time point: newly diagnosed GD, antithyroid drugs for less than 3 months. The TCR library was prepared using RNA isolated from PBMCs. This sample also belongs to another study, concerning T cells in Graves' hyperthyroidism and ophthalmopathy.

The material sequenced was peripheral blood mononuclear cells (PBMCs), taken at new diagnosis, from a patient treated with antithyroid drugs. These receptors were taken from a woman under 40 with Graves disease.

Concerning this clonotype: This could be a read error, since a much larger clone is one nucleotide away. V gene TRBV7-3 combines with J gene TRBJ2-7; D unclear. This CDR3 has 12 amino acids. From germline, CDR1 is SGHTA and CDR2 FQGTGA. CDR3 nucleotides: TGTGACAGCAGCTTAACCCCGGACGAGCAGTACTTC. It translates to CDSSLTPDEQYF.

The chain carries TRBV29-1 and TRBJ2-5, with D perhaps being TRBD1 or TRBD2 (5 bases each). V was shortened by 7 bases and J by 1 base, with 7 bases between the two germline ends. In germline, CDR1 is SQVTM, CDR2 ANQGSEA. This CDR3 has 11 amino acids. CDR3 sequence (DNA): TGCAGCGGGGGGAGCCAAGAGACCCAGTACTTC. Translated: CSGGSQETQYF.

Notes on this clonotype: A read error may explain this, as a much larger clone is one base away. V and J are TRBV15 and TRBJ2-7; no firm D call. The CDR3 consists of 16 residues. CDR1 is LNHNV and CDR2 is YYDKDF in the germline V gene (reference sequence). Trimming cost V 5 bases and J 7 bases, with 24 bases left between them. CDR3 loop: CATSYRAMPPYNEQYF. The CDR3 DNA follows: TGTGCCACCAGCTACCGGGCCATGCCTCCCTACAATGAGCAGTACTTC.

At least ten counts were recorded for this clonotype. The chain joins TRBV20-1 to TRBJ2-7; 13 bases match TRBD2. The ends lost 3 bases at V and 3 bases at J; junction bases unmatched: 5. CDR3 length: 15 residues. CDR1 and CDR2 (germline): DFQATT, SNEGSKA (reference sequence). This chain's CDR3 is CSARGTSGIGYEQYF. The CDR3 region has the DNA TGCAGTGCTAGGGGGACTAGCGGGATCGGCTACGAGCAGTACTTC.

This sequence joins TRBV6-2 or TRBV6-3 and TRBJ1-2; D is possibly TRBD1 (5 bases). Per germline, CDR1 MNHEY and CDR2 SVGEGT. Trimming pared 6 bases from V and 4 bases from J, leaving 15 bases between. The CDR3 runs 14 residues. Here the CDR3 reads CASSWAGKSYGYTF. Written as DNA, the CDR3 is TGTGCCAGCAGCTGGGCAGGGAAGAGCTATGGCTACACCTTC.

This clonotype was counted only a few times. The chain combines TRBV2 with TRBJ1-4; the D is unclear. The CDR3 covers 14 residues. Germline-derived CDR1 and CDR2 are SNHLY and FYNNEI. The V end was cut by 8 bases, the J end by 4 bases, with 14 bases between. The DNA for the CDR3 is TGTGCCAGCGGGAACAGAGATTATAATGAAAAACTGTTTTTT. The encoded protein is CASGNRDYNEKLFF.

This clonotype appeared many times. This CDR3 reads CASSFLAGAGRGNEQFF. CDR3 nucleotides: TGTGCCAGCAGTTTCCTAGCGGGAGCCGGGAGGGGCAATGAGCAGTTCTTC. The chain carries TRBV28 and TRBJ2-1; 10 bases fit TRBD2. V lost 3 bases and J lost 6; bases outside the gene matches: 11. This CDR3 region has 17 residues. The germline V gene has CDR1 MDHEN and CDR2 SYDVKM.

Remarks on this clonotype: It may be a read error: a sequence one base away is much more abundant. Since no conserved phenylalanine or tryptophan closes the CDR3, a read error is the likely cause. The chain joins TRBV12-3 or TRBV12-4 to TRBJ2-2; 9 positions agree with TRBD1. The CDR3 consists of 18 residues. V shed 3 bases, J shed 5 bases, and the junction held 13 bases outside the gene matches. CDR3 DNA sequence: TGTGCCAGCAGTTTCCCCTGGCCGGACAGGGGAAATACCGGGGAGCTGTTTTTG. Translating it yields CASSFPWPDRGNTGELFL.

The gene calls are TRBV28 and TRBJ2-1; a weak D match, TRBD2 (5 bases). Trimming took 6 bases from V and 6 from J, leaving 12 bases between them. The CDR3 covers 13 residues. Germline V gene lookup returns CDR1 MDHEN and CDR2 SYDVKM. CDR3 in amino acids: CASRGRGSNEQFF. CDR3 DNA: TGTGCCAGCAGGGGTCGGGGTAGCAATGAGCAGTTCTTC.

This clonotype has more than one count but fewer than ten. This chain links TRBV30 with TRBJ2-7; no firm D call. Deletions cut 1 base from V and 7 bases from J, with 11 bases between. Germline CDR1 GTSNPN, CDR2 SVGIG (reference sequence). The CDR3 totals 12 residues. This CDR3 reads CAWSALGWEQYF. CDR3 bases: TGTGCCTGGAGTGCCCTTGGGTGGGAGCAGTACTTC. The entire variable domain, with the rest obtained from reference TRBV30 and TRBJ2-7, is as follows: SQTIHQWPATLVQPVGSPLSLECTVEGTSNPNLYWYRQAAGRGLQLLFYSVGIGQISSEVPQNLSASRPQDRQFILSSKKLLLSDSGFYLCAWSALGWEQYFGPGTRLTVT.

This clonotype has a handful of counts. The rearrangement uses TRBV24-1 and TRBJ2-5; 10 bases are a match to TRBD1. The trim removed 2 bases at V and 0 bases at J, leaving 2 bases unmatched. Per germline, CDR1 KGHDR and CDR2 SFDVKD. The CDR3 totals 16 residues. In nucleotides, the CDR3 is TGTGCCACCAGTGATTGGGGACAGGGGAACCAAGAGACCCAGTACTTC. Its translation is CATSDWGQGNQETQYF.

The genes are TRBV9 and TRBJ2-1; 14 nucleotides match TRBD2. The length of the CDR3 is 16 residues. Germline V gives CDR1 SGDLS, CDR2 YYNGEE. V gave up 0 bases and J gave up 10 bases; unmatched junction bases: 6. The CDR3 sequence: CASSVDGTSGSLEQFF. The CDR3 DNA sequence: TGTGCCAGCAGCGTAGATGGGACTAGCGGGAGTCTCGAGCAGTTCTTC.

The rearrangement uses TRBV3-1 and TRBJ2-7; D is uncertain. The CDR3 extends over 11 amino acids. Trimming left V 1 base short and J 5 bases short, with 3 bases between. The germline gives CDR1 LGHDT, CDR2 YNNKEL (reference sequence). CDR3 in amino acids: CASSQVHEQYF. The CDR3 coding sequence is TGTGCCAGCAGCCAAGTCCACGAGCAGTACTTC.

Only a few counts were recorded for this clonotype. The genes are TRBV13 and TRBJ2-1; 12 bases match TRBD2. The CDR3 consists of 15 residues. V shed 5 bases and J 3 bases; nucleotides not matched to a gene: 2. Germline CDR1 PRHDT, CDR2 FYEKMQ (reference sequence). The CDR3 nucleotides read TGTGCCAGCAGCGCTAGCGGGAGGGGCTACAATGAGCAGTTCTTC. Its translation: CASSASGRGYNEQFF.

This clonotype was detected ten times or more. The chain is built from TRBV27 and TRBJ1-2; 7 nucleotides agree with TRBD1. The CDR3 covers 11 residues. V gave up 7 bases and J gave up 7 bases; unmatched junction bases: 3. The germline gives CDR1 MNHEY, CDR2 SMNVEV (reference sequence). CDR3 DNA: TGTGCCAGCAAGGCAGGGGGTGGCTACACCTTC. Its translation is CASKAGGGYTF.

This clonotype was seen repeatedly, ten times or more. The rearrangement uses TRBV11-3 and TRBJ2-1; 8 bases line up with TRBD1. The CDR3 extends over 14 amino acids. CDR1 is SGHNT, CDR2 YENEEA, per germline. V was clipped by 3 bases and J by 8 bases; unmatched bases: 6. The CDR3 spells CASSFAGGLDEQFF. The CDR3 DNA is TGTGCCAGCAGCTTCGCAGGGGGCTTGGATGAGCAGTTCTTC.

This chain links TRBV5-5 with TRBJ2-7, with TRBD2 matching 8 bases. CDR1 and CDR2 (germline): SGHKS, YYEKEE (reference sequence). V was pared by 0 bases and J by 3 bases, with 5 bases of the junction left unmatched. This CDR3 region has 15 residues. DNA of the CDR3: TGTGCCAGCAGCTTGGATCCTAGCGGGCACTACGAGCAGTACTTC. This encodes CASSLDPSGHYEQYF.

The chain recombines TRBV18 with TRBJ2-1; 14 nucleotides align to TRBD2. Per germline, CDR1 KGHSH and CDR2 LQKENI. J was trimmed by 6 bases and V by 2 bases; bases with no gene match: 12. This CDR3 comprises 19 residues. CDR3 sequence (DNA): TGTGCCAGCTCACCAAGACTAGCGGGAGGGCCTAGTCTAGGCAATGAGCAGTTCTTC. It translates to CASSPRLAGGPSLGNEQFF.

The V call is TRBV28, the J call TRBJ2-7; TRBD2 aligns across 11 bases. CDR1 is MDHEN and CDR2 is SYDVKM in the germline V gene. This CDR3 is 15 amino acids long. Trimming at V came to 5 bases and at J to 6 bases, leaving 9 bases not matched to a gene. The CDR3 protein is CASSPTSGRSREQYF. CDR3 nucleotide sequence: TGTGCCAGCAGTCCAACTAGCGGGAGAAGTCGCGAGCAGTACTTC.

This clonotype was picked up many times. CDR3 sequence reads: CASSFRAGGSEQYF. The CDR3 coding sequence is TGTGCCAGCAGTTTTCGTGCAGGGGGGTCCGAGCAGTACTTC. The chain is built from TRBV27 and TRBJ2-7; possible D gene TRBD1, 7 bases. Germline V CDR1 and CDR2: MNHEY, SMNVEV (reference sequence). CDR3 length equals 14 residues. Deletions cut 3 bases from V and 6 bases from J, with 15 bases between.

The V call is TRBV20-1, the J call TRBJ2-3; 7 bases match TRBD2. Trimming took 1 base from V and 1 from J; bases not matched to a gene: 5. This CDR3 is 15 amino acids long. Germline assignment: CDR1 DFQATT and CDR2 SNEGSKA (reference sequence). This chain's CDR3 is CSARGGGGGTDTQYF. The CDR3 DNA reads TGCAGTGCTAGAGGTGGGGGGGGGGGCACAGATACGCAGTATTTT.